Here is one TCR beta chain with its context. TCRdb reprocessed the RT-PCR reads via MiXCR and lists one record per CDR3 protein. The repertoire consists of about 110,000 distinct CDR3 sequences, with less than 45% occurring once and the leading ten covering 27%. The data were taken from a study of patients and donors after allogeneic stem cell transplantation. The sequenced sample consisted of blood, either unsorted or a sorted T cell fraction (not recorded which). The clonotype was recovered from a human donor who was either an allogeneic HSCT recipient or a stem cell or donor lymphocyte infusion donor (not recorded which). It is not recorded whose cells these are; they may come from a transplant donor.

CDR3 residues: CASSSTQETQYF. The CDR3 bases are TGCGCCAGCAGCTCAACCCAAGAGACCCAGTACTTC. The chain uses TRBV5-1 and TRBJ2-5, with D unclear. CDR1 and CDR2 (germline): SGHRS, YFSETQ. The CDR3 is 12 amino acids. The V end was cut by 3 bases, the J end by 1 base, with 4 bases between.